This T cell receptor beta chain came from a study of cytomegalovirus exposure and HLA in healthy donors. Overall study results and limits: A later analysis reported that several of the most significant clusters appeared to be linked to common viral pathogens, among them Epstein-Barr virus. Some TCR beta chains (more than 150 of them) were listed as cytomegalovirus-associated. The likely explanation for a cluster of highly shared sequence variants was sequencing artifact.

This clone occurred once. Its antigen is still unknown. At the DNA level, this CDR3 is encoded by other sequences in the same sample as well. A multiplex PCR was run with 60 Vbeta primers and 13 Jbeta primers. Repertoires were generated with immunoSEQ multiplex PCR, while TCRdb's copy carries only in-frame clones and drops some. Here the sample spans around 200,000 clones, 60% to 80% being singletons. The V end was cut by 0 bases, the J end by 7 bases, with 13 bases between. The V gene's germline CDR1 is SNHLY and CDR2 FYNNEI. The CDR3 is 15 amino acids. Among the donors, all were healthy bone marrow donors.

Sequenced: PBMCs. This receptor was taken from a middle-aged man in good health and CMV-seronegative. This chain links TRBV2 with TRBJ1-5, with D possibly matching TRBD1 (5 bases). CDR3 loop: CASSEARGAGQPQHF. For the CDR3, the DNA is TGTGCCAGCAGTGAAGCGCGAGGGGCGGGGCAGCCCCAGCATTTT.